The rows below give T cell receptor beta chains drawn from one sample of a study of blood T cell repertoires in COVID-19. TCRdb keeps only in-frame clones here, not all; method: immunoSEQ multiplex PCR. The sample consists of about 270,000 clones, 90% of them appearing once. Specimen: PBMCs or T cells enriched from blood (not recorded which). Receptors were obtained from a woman in her 30s with acute COVID-19. Each CDR3 is given without its conserved first and last residue. Fields, in order: V gene, J gene, CDR3 protein.

TRBV6-5	TRBJ1-1	ASTGGGTEAF
TRBV3-1/TRBV3-2	TRBJ2-1	ASSPGTSGLFSYNEQF
TRBV20-1	TRBJ2-7	SASRTSGIYEQY
TRBV21-1	TRBJ1-5	ASSPPGGAVGNQPQH
TRBV2	TRBJ1-2	ASSPRVLGAEGYT
TRBV27	TRBJ2-3	ASSFPGITDTQY
TRBV19	TRBJ2-7	ASTTTGSSYEQY
TRBV6-5	TRBJ2-2	ASRGGGVDFGELF
TRBV3-1/TRBV3-2	TRBJ1-6	ASSLRQNSPLH
TRBV21-1	TRBJ2-1	ASSKGPSFHNEQF
TRBV9	TRBJ1-2	ASSKETAWGYT
TRBV3-1/TRBV3-2	TRBJ1-4	ASSPDGRNEKLF
TRBV28	TRBJ2-1	ASSQSGKSSYNEQF
TRBV7-3	TRBJ2-1	ASSSPTAGTPDNEQF
TRBV5-4	TRBJ2-5	ASSLAGKETQY
TRBV28	TRBJ2-7	ASSSGSSYEQY
TRBV18	TRBJ2-4	ASSPLVGDSAKNIQY
TRBV6-5	TRBJ2-3	ASHSEDTQY
TRBV24-1	TRBJ2-1	ATSGQAYNEQF
TRBV28	TRBJ2-1	ASSLTGRYNEQF
TRBV19	TRBJ1-5	ASSPGGEEDQPQH
TRBV7-3	TRBJ2-2	ASSLATGQGKAGELF
TRBV7-3	TRBJ2-7	ASSPAGGHEQY
TRBV28	TRBJ2-1	ASGLAGNYNEQF
TRBV15	TRBJ1-2	ATSTDRGNGYT
TRBV25-1	TRBJ1-4	ASRPTGTNEKLF
TRBV5-6	TRBJ2-7	ASNSGQGANEQY
TRBV7-6	TRBJ2-1	ASSFGLAGYNNEQF
TRBV28	TRBJ1-1	ASSLFKNTEAF
TRBV5-1	TRBJ1-2	ASSFGESGYT
TRBV7-2	TRBJ2-7	ASSFLGTPSYEQY
TRBV5-1	TRBJ1-4	ASSLVGQNEKLF
TRBV28	TRBJ2-1	ASGGAEQF
TRBV2	TRBJ2-2	ASSGVAGIIGELF
TRBV27	TRBJ2-7	ASSSTYEQY
TRBV27	TRBJ2-7	ASSSLGSASYEQY
TRBV18	TRBJ1-5	ASSPESSGNQPQH
TRBV27	TRBJ2-5	ASSLWGQGVSETQY
TRBV9	TRBJ1-3	ASSDGASGNTIY
TRBV2	TRBJ1-1	ASSLSLGSDTEAF
TRBV3-1/TRBV3-2	TRBJ1-1	ASSQAIGTGGLTEAF
TRBV11-1	TRBJ2-3	ASSLMGPTDTQY
TRBV9	TRBJ2-3	ASSARQGPSTDTQY
TRBV12-5	TRBJ2-5	ASGSGEQETQY
TRBV5-6	TRBJ1-2	ASSALRGSGYT
TRBV19	TRBJ1-5	ASSMGQGFQPQH
TRBV7-8	TRBJ1-5	ASSLAGQASNQPQH
TRBV28	TRBJ1-5	ASNPGQYVAPH
TRBV5-8	TRBJ1-5	ASTRGSHQPQH
TRBV9	TRBJ1-2	ASSDGQGGYGSGYT
TRBV19	TRBJ2-7	APPGGRRIRGEDYEQY
TRBV27	TRBJ2-4	ASSSRQDLGTIQY
TRBV6-5	TRBJ2-1	ASSYRDRYNEQF